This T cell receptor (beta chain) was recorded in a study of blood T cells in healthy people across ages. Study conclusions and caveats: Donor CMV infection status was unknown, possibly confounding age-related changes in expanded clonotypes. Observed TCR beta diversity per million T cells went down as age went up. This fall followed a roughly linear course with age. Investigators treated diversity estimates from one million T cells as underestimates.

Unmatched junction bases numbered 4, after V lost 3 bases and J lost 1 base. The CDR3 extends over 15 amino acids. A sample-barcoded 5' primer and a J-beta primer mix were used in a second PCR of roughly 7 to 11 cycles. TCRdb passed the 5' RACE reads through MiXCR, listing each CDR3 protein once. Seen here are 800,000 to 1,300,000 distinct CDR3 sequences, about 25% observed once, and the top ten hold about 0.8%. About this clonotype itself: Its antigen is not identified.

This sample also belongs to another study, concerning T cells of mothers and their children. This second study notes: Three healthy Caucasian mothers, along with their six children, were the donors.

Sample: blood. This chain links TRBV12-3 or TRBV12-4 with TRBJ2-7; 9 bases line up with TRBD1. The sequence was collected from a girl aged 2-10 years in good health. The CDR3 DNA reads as TGTGCCAGCAGTTTCGTCGGGACAGGGTCCTACGAGCAGTACTTC. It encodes CASSFVGTGSYEQYF.